This T cell receptor beta chain was captured in a study of cytomegalovirus exposure and HLA in healthy donors. Background on the study: According to later analysis, the same platform produced the 120 validation and over 600 first-cohort repertoires. Study results and caveats: Researchers catalogued around 150 TCR beta chains as cytomegalovirus-associated.

Profiled with immunoSEQ multiplex PCR; TCRdb holds only in-frame clones, not every one. The data show some 130,000 clones, roughly nine tenths seen once. Germline V lookup: CDR1 SNHLY, CDR2 FYNNEI. CDR3 length: 12 amino acids. The V end was cut by 2 bases, the J end by 7 bases, with 7 bases between. About this clone itself: Antigen specificity is unknown.

The sequence was obtained from a woman younger than 35 in good health and CMV-seronegative. The chain joins TRBV2 to TRBJ2-3; D may be TRBD2 (6 bases). The sequenced material came from PBMCs. CDR3 sequence reads: CASSERDYTQYF. DNA of the CDR3: TGTGCCAGCAGTGAACGGGACTATACGCAGTATTTT.